These 22 T cell receptor beta chains were sequenced from one sample in a study of CD8 T cells in Susac syndrome. Random-hexamer reverse transcription was applied to 0.5 to 1 ug RNA. TCRdb re-analysed the immunoSEQ multiplex PCR reads in MiXCR, keeping a single row per CDR3 protein. This table holds some 160,000 distinct CDR3 sequences, around 94% found once. Sequencing was done on a sample of CD4+ T cells from PBMCs. These TCRs come from a human donor with Susac syndrome.

The chain uses TRBV2 and TRBJ1-2; TRBD1 might be the D (5 bases). The germline CDR1 and CDR2 sequences are SNHLY and FYNNEI. V was trimmed by 3 bases and J by 7 bases, leaving 15 bases between them. There are 14 residues in the CDR3. CDR3 amino acids: CASSEAGPAGGYTF. Here the CDR3 DNA reads TGTGCCAGCAGTGAGGCGGGACCCGCGGGTGGCTACACCTTC.

In this sample, this clonotype turned up a few times. The rearrangement links TRBV7-3 to TRBJ1-2; 11 bases align to TRBD1. After removal of 5 bases from V and 8 bases from J, the junction contained 4 bases not matched to a gene. The CDR3 is 13 amino acids. Per the germline V gene, CDR1 is SGHTA and CDR2 is FQGTGA. CDR3 sequence reads: CASSPGQGAGYTF. DNA of the CDR3: TGTGCCAGCAGCCCCGGACAGGGGGCGGGCTACACCTTC. Using reference TRBV7-3 and TRBJ1-2 for the parts outside the CDR3, the full variable domain is GAGVSQTPSNKVTEKGKYVELRCDPISGHTALYWYRQSLGQGPEFLIYFQGTGAADDSGLPNDRFFAVRPEGSVSTLKIQRTERGDSAVYLCASSPGQGAGYTFGSGTRLTVV.

The rearrangement joins TRBV15 to TRBJ1-5; D uncertain. V shed 0 bases and J shed 4 bases, with 4 bases lying between them. CDR3 length: 13 amino acids. The V gene's germline CDR1 is LNHNV and CDR2 YYDKDF (reference sequence). The CDR3 nucleotides are TGTGCCACCAGCAGAGACACTAATCAGCCCCAGCATTTT. Translating it yields CATSRDTNQPQHF. The full variable domain, with the rest looked up from reference TRBV15 and TRBJ1-5, is DAMVIQNPRYQVTQFGKPVTLSCSQTLNHNVMYWYQQKSSQAPKLLFHYYDKDFNNEADTPDNFQSRRPNTSFCFLDIRSPGLGDTAMYLCATSRDTNQPQHFGDGTRLSIL.

This CDR3 reads CASTKPGQGVSGANVLTF. CDR3 coding DNA: TGTGCCAGCACTAAACCGGGACAGGGGGTTTCTGGGGCCAACGTCCTGACTTTC. The rearrangement uses TRBV6-1 and TRBJ2-6, with 11 nucleotides matching TRBD1. Trimming at V came to 7 bases and at J to 1 base, leaving 9 bases not matched to a gene. Germline V CDR1 and CDR2: MNHNS, SASEGT. This CDR3 has 18 residues.

The chain recombines TRBV4-1 with TRBJ2-1, with TRBD1 identical over 8 bases. Germline trimming cut 0 bases from V and 7 bases from J; bases unmatched to any gene: 17. The CDR3 has 19 amino acids. Germline loops: CDR1 MGHRA, CDR2 YSYEKL. This CDR3 is CASSQEGYSGRGRVNEQFF. CDR3 coding DNA: TGCGCCAGCAGCCAAGAAGGTTATTCGGGCAGGGGGCGCGTGAATGAGCAGTTCTTC.

V gene TRBV20-1 combines with J gene TRBJ2-4; the match to TRBD2 covers 8 bases. With V trimmed by 2 bases and J by 0 bases, 9 bases remained unmatched. The CDR3 runs to 17 residues. Germline assignment: CDR1 DFQATT and CDR2 SNEGSKA (reference sequence). The CDR3 here is CSARPSGGVLAKNIQYF. The CDR3 DNA reads TGCAGTGCTAGACCATCGGGGGGGGTCTTAGCCAAAAACATTCAGTACTTC.

V and J are TRBV20-1 and TRBJ2-3, with D unclear. CDR3 size: 11 residues. The V and J ends lost 5 bases and 3 bases respectively, with 6 bases between them. Germline V gene sequence: CDR1 DFQATT, CDR2 SNEGSKA (reference sequence). The CDR3: CSAFRTDTQYF. In DNA form, the CDR3 reads TGCAGTGCTTTTAGGACAGATACGCAGTATTTT.

The rearrangement uses TRBV5-4 and TRBJ1-2; TRBD1 agrees at 10 bases. V gave up 1 base and J gave up 7 bases; unmatched junction bases: 4. The CDR3 is 14 residues long. Germline V gives CDR1 SGHNT, CDR2 YYREEE (reference sequence). This chain's CDR3 is CASSLRQGAGGYTF. The CDR3 nucleotides are TGTGCCAGCAGCTTGAGACAGGGGGCGGGTGGCTACACCTTC.

J is TRBJ1-5 and V is TRBV5-1, with D uncertain. CDR3 length equals 14 residues. Germline V gene sequence: CDR1 SGHRS, CDR2 YFSETQ. Trimming removed 1 base at V and 3 bases at J, with 8 bases between. The CDR3: CASSLSGNNQPQHF. CDR3 in DNA: TGCGCCAGCAGCTTGTCAGGTAACAATCAGCCCCAGCATTTT. The variable domain in full, completed from reference TRBV5-1 and TRBJ1-5, reads KAGVTQTPRYLIKTRGQQVTLSCSPISGHRSVSWYQQTPGQGLQFLFEYFSETQRNKGNFPGRFSGRQFSNSRSEMNVSTLELGDSALYLCASSLSGNNQPQHFGDGTRLSIL.

This rearrangement joins TRBV20-1 to TRBJ1-5, with D maybe TRBD1 (5 bases). The germline CDR1 and CDR2 sequences are DFQATT and SNEGSKA (reference sequence). The ends were cut back, 6 bases at V and 4 bases at J, with 16 bases in the middle. The CDR3 has 14 amino acids. CDR3 amino acids: CSAFGGLGNQPQHF. CDR3 in DNA: TGCAGTGCATTCGGGGGACTTGGGAATCAGCCCCAGCATTTT.

This chain connects TRBV5-4 to TRBJ2-3, with 11 nucleotides matching TRBD2. There are 20 residues in the CDR3. Germline V gene data show CDR1 as SGHNT and CDR2 as YYREEE (reference sequence). With V trimmed by 4 bases and J by 2 bases, 18 bases remained unmatched. DNA for the CDR3: TGTGCCAGCAGCCTGAGACTAGCGGGGAGACCCCGAAAGCTCACAGATACGCAGTATTTT. Translating gives CASSLRLAGRPRKLTDTQYF.

The chain joins TRBV6-2 or TRBV6-3 to TRBJ2-2; 9 positions match TRBD2. V lost 7 bases and J lost 2; bases outside the gene matches: 8. The CDR3 loop spans 16 amino acids. Germline CDR1 MNHEY, CDR2 SVGEGT. The DNA of the CDR3 is TGTGCCAGCATCAAAGCGGGGGGTACTAACACCGGGGAGCTGTTTTTT. This codes for CASIKAGGTNTGELFF.

V gene TRBV25-1 combines with J gene TRBJ2-3; no clear D. Trimming shortened V by 6 bases and J by 2 bases, and 12 bases separated the two germline ends. The CDR3 length is 14 residues. Germline V CDR1 and CDR2: MGHDK, SYGVNS. Here the CDR3 DNA reads TGTGCCAGCAGGGAGCCTCATACCACAGATACGCAGTATTTT. This codes for CASREPHTTDTQYF.

The V gene is TRBV29-1, the J gene TRBJ1-4, with 9 nucleotides matching TRBD1. From germline, CDR1 is SQVTM and CDR2 ANQGSEA. The CDR3 is 14 residues long. The J segment lost 5 bases and the V segment lost 7 bases, leaving 8 bases of the junction unmatched. The CDR3 is CSAGSGTGNEKLFF. In DNA, the CDR3 is TGCAGCGCAGGGTCGGGGACAGGGAATGAAAAACTGTTTTTT.

The chain links TRBV20-1 to TRBJ1-4; 7 nucleotides line up with TRBD1. Per the germline V gene, CDR1 is DFQATT and CDR2 is SNEGSKA (reference sequence). This CDR3 contains 14 residues. Losses at the gene ends were 5 bases for V and 10 bases for J; bases not matched to a gene: 13. CDR3 DNA: TGCAGTGCTGAGCCAGACAGGGAGAGAGGAAAACTGTTTTTT. Residues: CSAEPDRERGKLFF.

This clonotype has only one observation. V gene TRBV7-2 combines with J gene TRBJ2-5; D is ambiguous. The V gene lost 5 bases and the J gene lost 5 bases, with 6 bases spanning the gap. The CDR3 has 11 residues. Germline CDR1 and CDR2: SGHTA and FQGNSA. CDR3 loop: CASSPYETQYF. In nucleotides, the CDR3 is TGTGCCAGCAGCCCTTACGAGACCCAGTACTTC.

V gene TRBV7-3 combines with J gene TRBJ2-7; a possible D gene is TRBD2 (5 bases). The germline V and J ends were trimmed by 3 bases and 6 bases, with 12 bases remaining between them. CDR1 and CDR2 (germline): SGHTA, FQGTGA. The CDR3 runs to 13 residues. The CDR3, as DNA: TGTGCCAGCAGCTTGGTGACGAGCGGCGAGCAGTACTTC. Translation: CASSLVTSGEQYF.

The CDR3 coding sequence is TGTGCCAGCAGCTTAGAACAGGCTGGCCACGAGCAGTACTTC. It is translated as CASSLEQAGHEQYF. The chain recombines TRBV7-2 with TRBJ2-7; the D gene is possibly TRBD1 (5 bases). CDR1 SGHTA and CDR2 FQGNSA come from the germline V gene. V lost 1 base, J lost 5 bases, and 12 bases lay in between. This CDR3 has 14 amino acids.

The chain has TRBV24-1 and TRBJ1-5; D is possibly TRBD1 (6 bases). Trimming removed 4 bases at V and 11 bases at J, with 20 bases between. This CDR3 has 15 amino acids. Germline lookup yields CDR1 KGHDR and CDR2 SFDVKD. This CDR3 is CATSDRTTGPGAQHF. The CDR3 nucleotides are TGTGCCACCAGTGACCGAACAACAGGGCCGGGGGCCCAGCATTTT.

The chain recombines TRBV12-3 or TRBV12-4 with TRBJ1-5, with TRBD1 as a possible D gene (5 bases). V lost 6 bases to trimming and J lost 2 bases, with 8 bases between them. This CDR3 region has 13 residues. The CDR3 coding sequence is TGTGCCAGCAGGGGGCGAGGCAATCAGCCCCAGCATTTT. Its translation is CASRGRGNQPQHF.

This chain uses TRBV29-1 with TRBJ1-4, with D perhaps matching TRBD1 (5 bases). Deletions cut 4 bases from V and 8 bases from J, with 17 bases between. The germline CDR1 and CDR2 sequences are SQVTM and ANQGSEA. There are 14 residues in the CDR3. The CDR3 sequence is CSVGSTTRGEKLFF. CDR3 coding DNA: TGCAGCGTTGGAAGTACCACACGGGGCGAAAAACTGTTTTTT. Filled out from reference TRBV29-1 and TRBJ1-4, the complete variable domain reads SAVISQKPSRDICQRGTSLTIQCQVDSQVTMMFWYRQQPGQSLTLIATANQGSEATYESGFVIDKFPISRPNLTFSTLTVSNMSPEDSSIYLCSVGSTTRGEKLFFGSGTQLSVL.

The CDR3 coding sequence is TGCAGCGTGCTCCAAGGGAGGGGAGAGACCCAGTACTTC. Protein product: CSVLQGRGETQYF. The chain has TRBV29-1 and TRBJ2-5, with 7 bases fitting TRBD2. Trimming took 6 bases from V and 4 from J; bases not matched to a gene: 8. The germline V gene has CDR1 SQVTM and CDR2 ANQGSEA. This CDR3 region has 13 residues.